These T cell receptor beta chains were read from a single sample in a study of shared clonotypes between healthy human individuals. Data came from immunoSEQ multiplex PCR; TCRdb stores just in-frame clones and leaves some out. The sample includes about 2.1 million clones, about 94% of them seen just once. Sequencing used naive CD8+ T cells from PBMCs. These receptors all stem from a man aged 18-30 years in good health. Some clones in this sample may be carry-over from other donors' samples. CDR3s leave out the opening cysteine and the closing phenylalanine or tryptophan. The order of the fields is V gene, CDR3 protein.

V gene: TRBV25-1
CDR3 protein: ASSVGTSGRINEQY

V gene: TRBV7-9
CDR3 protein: ASSLGQYVEKLF

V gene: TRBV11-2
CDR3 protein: ASSPGVGAYQPQH

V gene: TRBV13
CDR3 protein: ASTTGGGANVLT

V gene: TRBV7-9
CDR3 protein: ASSNTGSSYNEQF

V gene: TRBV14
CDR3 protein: ASSQAGTEGRRAF

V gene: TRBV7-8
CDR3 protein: ASSPGTDYEQY

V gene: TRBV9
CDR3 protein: ASSVGQGRSGYT

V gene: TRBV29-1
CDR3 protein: SVESQTYEQY

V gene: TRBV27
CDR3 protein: ASSPRSGSSYGYT

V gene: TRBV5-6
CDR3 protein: ASSQDGNEQY

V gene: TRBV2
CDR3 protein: ASSGQNTDTQY

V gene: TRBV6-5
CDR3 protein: ASSYGAVQETQY

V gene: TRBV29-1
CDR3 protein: SVEDRAPANTEAF

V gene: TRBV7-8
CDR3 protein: ASSSDSYTEAF

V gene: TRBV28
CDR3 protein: ASTPGQGVVETQY

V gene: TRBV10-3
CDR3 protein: AISESTGTGLTDTQY